This entry features one T cell receptor beta chain sequence. Its antigen is undetermined. This entry belongs to a study of cytomegalovirus exposure and HLA in healthy donors. Findings and caveats of the study: The study labeled fewer than 200 TCR beta chains cytomegalovirus-associated. TCR beta chains associated with HLA were, in a later analysis, more clonally expanded than equally common others.

The PCR ran on 60 Vbeta and 13 Jbeta primers. Libraries were prepared by immunoSEQ multiplex PCR; TCRdb keeps only in-frame clonotypes and omits some of them. Found here are 110,000 to 150,000 clones, 65% to 85% of them singletons; the top ten hold around 3.2%. Sequencing was carried out using PBMCs. This receptor was identified in a male donor in good health and CMV-seronegative.

The CDR3 is CASSLDSGGEQFF. Here the CDR3 DNA reads TGTGCCAGCAGCTTGGATAGCGGGGGGGAGCAGTTCTTC. The gene calls are TRBV7-6 and TRBJ2-1; TRBD2 matches at 10 bases. The ends lost 3 bases at V and 10 bases at J; junction bases unmatched: 3. The CDR3 consists of 13 residues. The germline V gene has CDR1 SGHVS and CDR2 FNYEAQ.